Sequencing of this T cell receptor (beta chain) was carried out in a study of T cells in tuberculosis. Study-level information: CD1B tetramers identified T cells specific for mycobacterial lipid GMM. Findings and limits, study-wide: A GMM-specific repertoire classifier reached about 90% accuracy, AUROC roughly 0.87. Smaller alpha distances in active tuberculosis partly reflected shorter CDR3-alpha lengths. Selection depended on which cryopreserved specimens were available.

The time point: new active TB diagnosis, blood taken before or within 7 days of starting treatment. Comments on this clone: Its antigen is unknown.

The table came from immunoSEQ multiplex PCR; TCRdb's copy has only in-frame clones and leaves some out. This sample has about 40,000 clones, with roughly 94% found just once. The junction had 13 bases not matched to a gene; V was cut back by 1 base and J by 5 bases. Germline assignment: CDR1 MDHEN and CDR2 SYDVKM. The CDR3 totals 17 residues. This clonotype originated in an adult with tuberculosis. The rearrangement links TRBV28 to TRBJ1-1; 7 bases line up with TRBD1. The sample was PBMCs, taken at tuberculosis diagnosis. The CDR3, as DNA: TGTGCCAGCAGTTTATCCGGACAGGCCCCCCGACGGACTGAAGCTTTCTTT. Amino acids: CASSLSGQAPRRTEAFF.